This TCR beta chain was captured in a study of shared clonotypes between healthy human individuals. Germline V CDR1 and CDR2: SGHRS, YFSETQ. CDR3 length: 14 amino acids. Comments on this clone: Its antigen remains unidentified. Sequence at one end of the junction differs from germline and may be a read error.

Assay: immunoSEQ multiplex PCR; the TCRdb copy retains only in-frame clones and omits some. Here the sample spans 2 million or so clones, roughly 94% being singletons. Study-level findings and limits: Large sequencing depth failed to make sorted-subset sequencing complete, rarefaction showed.

The rearrangement links TRBV5-1 to TRBJ2-3; tentatively, D is TRBD1 (5 bases). The clonotype comes from a man between 18 and 35 years old in good health. Sample: naive CD4+ T cells sorted from blood. Indicated subset: CD45RA+ positively selected. CDR3 sequence reads: CASSDPRGTDTQYF. As DNA, the CDR3 is TGCGCCAGCAGCGATCCTAGGGGCACAGATACACAGTATTTT.